The next 21 T cell receptor beta chains were all read from a single sample in a study of T cell changes during pregnancy in multiple sclerosis. TCRdb's copy holds only in-frame clones and misses some; the assay was immunoSEQ multiplex PCR. The sample includes about 66,000 clones, over 75% of them seen just once. The sequenced sample was CD8+ T cells from peripheral blood mononuclear cells, obtained before pregnancy. The receptors originated from a female donor with multiple sclerosis, enrolled in a pregnancy study.

The J gene is TRBJ2-3, the V gene TRBV6-5, with 8 bases identical to TRBD2. The CDR3 spans 15 residues. J lost 3 bases, V lost 5 bases, and 7 bases had no gene match. Germline CDR1 and CDR2: MNHEY and SVGAGI. The CDR3 DNA is TGTGCCAGCAGTCCACGGGGGGGGTTGACAGATACGCAGTATTTT. This sequence encodes CASSPRGGLTDTQYF.

This sequence joins TRBV9 and TRBJ2-7; TRBD1 matches 7 bases. Germline values: CDR1 SGDLS, CDR2 YYNGEE. V shed 4 bases, J shed 3 bases, and the junction held 7 bases outside the gene matches. The CDR3 loop spans 14 amino acids. This CDR3 reads CASSPGTADYEQYF. The CDR3 DNA sequence: TGTGCCAGCAGCCCCGGGACAGCTGACTACGAGCAGTACTTC.

CDR3 in DNA: TGTGCCAGCAGCCCCGGACAGGAGGGGTACGAGCAGTACTTC. Translated, it gives CASSPGQEGYEQYF. The chain combines TRBV13 with TRBJ2-7; TRBD1 is a possible D gene (7 bases). V lost 5 bases to trimming and J lost 4 bases, with 15 bases between them. From germline, CDR1 is PRHDT and CDR2 FYEKMQ (reference sequence). The CDR3 runs to 14 residues.

J is TRBJ1-1 and V is TRBV6-6, with D unclear. The CDR3 totals 13 residues. V was pared by 6 bases and J by 1 base, with 9 bases between. Germline loops: CDR1 MNHNY, CDR2 SVGAGI (reference sequence). CDR3 loop: CASSHGGNTEAFF. The CDR3 nucleotides are TGTGCCAGCAGCCACGGTGGGAACACTGAAGCTTTCTTT.

The chain combines TRBV7-2 with TRBJ2-1, with D possibly TRBD2 on 6 matching bases. Germline V gene sequence: CDR1 SGHTA, CDR2 FQGNSA. The ends were cut back, 3 bases at V and 9 bases at J, with 18 bases in the middle. The CDR3 consists of 15 residues. The CDR3 reads CASSFRTTARGEQFF. The CDR3 nucleotides read TGTGCCAGCAGCTTCCGGACAACGGCGCGGGGTGAGCAGTTCTTC.

The chain uses TRBV27 and TRBJ1-2, with D maybe TRBD1 (5 bases). This CDR3 has 16 residues. Trimming cost V 5 bases and J 3 bases, with 19 bases left between them. Germline V gene sequence: CDR1 MNHEY, CDR2 SMNVEV (reference sequence). The CDR3 DNA reads as TGTGCCAGCAGTCACAGGTTTGGGGCCGGAGACTATGGCTACACCTTC. Translation gives CASSHRFGAGDYGYTF.

J is TRBJ2-3 and V is TRBV11-2; 9 bases line up with TRBD1. Germline V gene lookup returns CDR1 SGHAT and CDR2 FQNNGV. This CDR3 is built from 16 residues. Germline trimming cut 5 bases from V and 0 bases from J; bases unmatched to any gene: 6. CDR3: CASSTGQGVSTDTQYF. The CDR3 DNA follows: TGTGCCAGCAGCACGGGACAGGGAGTGAGCACAGATACGCAGTATTTT.

This chain links TRBV19 with TRBJ1-3; D is undetermined. The CDR3 sequence is 12 residues long. The V end was cut by 6 bases, the J end by 11 bases, with 14 bases between. Per the germline V gene, CDR1 is LNHDA and CDR2 is SQIVND (reference sequence). The CDR3 loop reads CASRTGGMAIYF. The CDR3, as DNA: TGTGCCAGTAGAACCGGAGGAATGGCCATATATTTT.

The chain has TRBV6-1 and TRBJ2-5; 8 bases agree with TRBD2. This CDR3 has 16 residues. V was pared by 1 base and J by 5 bases, with 9 bases of the junction left unmatched. Per germline, CDR1 MNHNS and CDR2 SASEGT. CDR3 region: CASSEVGRLAGETQYF. The CDR3 nucleotides are TGTGCCAGCAGTGAAGTGGGTAGGCTAGCGGGTGAGACCCAGTACTTC.

The V gene is TRBV11-2, the J gene TRBJ1-1, with 7 bases matching TRBD1. Germline V CDR1 and CDR2: SGHAT, FQNNGV. J gave up 1 base and V 5 bases, and 16 bases lay outside the gene matches. The CDR3 length is 18 residues. The CDR3 region is CASSPVYTGTARNTEAFF. CDR3 nucleotides: TGTGCCAGCAGCCCAGTTTACACCGGGACAGCCCGGAACACTGAAGCTTTCTTT. Drawing the rest from reference TRBV11-2 and TRBJ1-1, the complete variable domain is EAGVAQSPRYKIIEKRQSVAFWCNPISGHATLYWYQQILGQGPKLLIQFQNNGVVDDSQLPKDRFSAERLKGVDSTLKIQPAKLEDSAVYLCASSPVYTGTARNTEAFFGQGTRLTVV.

The chain employs TRBV19 and TRBJ2-2; the D is unclear. The CDR3 has 12 amino acids. Germline V gene data show CDR1 as LNHDA and CDR2 as SQIVND (reference sequence). The V end was cut by 4 bases, the J end by 2 bases, with 2 bases between. The CDR3 nucleotides are TGTGCCAGTAGTACAAACACCGGGGAGCTGTTTTTT. Translating it yields CASSTNTGELFF.

A single count supports this clone. The genes are TRBV2 and TRBJ2-3, with a tentative D call TRBD2 (6 bases). The V and J ends lost 3 bases and 2 bases respectively, with 12 bases between them. The CDR3 totals 15 residues. The germline V gene encodes CDR1 SNHLY and CDR2 FYNNEI. The CDR3 nucleotides are TGTGCCAGCAGTGATAGCCTAGCGCTCACAGATACGCAGTATTTT. This gives the protein CASSDSLALTDTQYF.

The genes are TRBV7-3 and TRBJ2-3, with TRBD2 as a possible D gene (6 bases). Germline loops: CDR1 SGHTA, CDR2 FQGTGA. The CDR3 has 15 residues. The V end was cut by 5 bases, the J end by 2 bases, with 14 bases between. The CDR3 loop reads CASSPAGGYTDTQYF. As DNA, the CDR3 is TGTGCCAGCAGCCCTGCCGGGGGATACACAGATACGCAGTATTTT.

This rearrangement joins TRBV11-2 to TRBJ2-7; the D gene is possibly TRBD2 (6 bases). Germline CDR1 reads SGHAT; CDR2 reads FQNNGV. This CDR3 comprises 14 residues. V was shortened by 2 bases and J by 3 bases, with 11 bases between the two germline ends. CDR3 residues: CASSLLLADYEQYF. The CDR3 nucleotides read TGTGCCAGCAGCTTACTTTTAGCGGACTACGAGCAGTACTTC. Drawing the rest from reference TRBV11-2 and TRBJ2-7, the complete variable domain is EAGVAQSPRYKIIEKRQSVAFWCNPISGHATLYWYQQILGQGPKLLIQFQNNGVVDDSQLPKDRFSAERLKGVDSTLKIQPAKLEDSAVYLCASSLLLADYEQYFGPGTRLTVT.

The chain couples TRBV6-4 to TRBJ2-6; D is perhaps TRBD1 (6 bases). Germline CDR1 and CDR2: MRHNA and SNTAGT. V was pared by 0 bases and J by 0 bases, with 12 bases between. This CDR3 is 18 amino acids long. The CDR3 sequence: CASSDSTGRASGANVLTF. In nucleotides, the CDR3 is TGTGCCAGCAGTGACTCCACAGGGCGGGCCTCTGGGGCCAACGTCCTGACTTTC.

This rearrangement joins TRBV9 to TRBJ1-4, with 7 bases aligning to TRBD1. J lost 3 bases, V lost 3 bases, and 2 bases had no gene match. Germline CDR1 SGDLS, CDR2 YYNGEE. This CDR3 region has 14 residues. DNA for the CDR3: TGTGCCAGCAGCGAAGGGACAGCTAATGAAAAACTGTTTTTT. Translation: CASSEGTANEKLFF. The variable domain in full, completed from reference TRBV9 and TRBJ1-4, reads DSGVTQTPKHLITATGQRVTLRCSPRSGDLSVYWYQQSLDQGLQFLIQYYNGEERAKGNILERFSAQQFPDLHSELNLSSLELGDSALYFCASSEGTANEKLFFGSGTQLSVL.

This rearrangement joins TRBV11-2 to TRBJ2-1, with 8 bases lining up with TRBD2. This CDR3 has 15 amino acids. V gave up 2 bases and J gave up 5 bases; unmatched junction bases: 5. Germline-derived CDR1 and CDR2 are SGHAT and FQNNGV. The CDR3 here is CASSLHNSGDNEQFF. CDR3 coding DNA: TGTGCCAGCAGCTTACACAATAGCGGGGACAATGAGCAGTTCTTC.

This clone was seen more than once but under ten times. The DNA of the CDR3 is TGTGCCAGCAGCACGGGACAGGGGCTACCCTCCTACGAGCAGTACTTC. Translation gives CASSTGQGLPSYEQYF. The chain employs TRBV4-2 and TRBJ2-7, with 10 nucleotides matching TRBD1. Germline V CDR1 and CDR2: LGHNA, YNFKEQ. With V trimmed by 5 bases and J by 0 bases, 7 bases remained unmatched. The CDR3 totals 16 residues.

The rearrangement joins TRBV7-8 to TRBJ1-1, with D unclear. CDR1 and CDR2 (germline): SGHVS, FQNEAQ. The V end lost 1 base, the J end lost 0 bases, and 15 bases lay between the germline ends. CDR3 size: 17 residues. CDR3 nucleotides: TGTGCCAGCAGCTTAGGCGGGAGGGTTGGTTTGAACACTGAAGCTTTCTTT. Amino acid sequence: CASSLGGRVGLNTEAFF.

This clone appeared once. V and J are TRBV5-1 and TRBJ1-2; TRBD1 aligns across 8 bases. In germline, CDR1 is SGHRS, CDR2 YFSETQ. The CDR3 covers 15 residues. Losses at the gene ends were 4 bases for V and 8 bases for J; bases not matched to a gene: 13. The CDR3 DNA reads TGCGCCAGCAGCGTGACGACAGGGGTAGATGAAGGCTACACCTTC. Translated: CASSVTTGVDEGYTF.

This chain connects TRBV13 to TRBJ1-1; TRBD1 aligns across 9 bases. V lost 5 bases to trimming and J lost 0 bases; unmatched junction nucleotides: 7. The length of the CDR3 is 16 residues. Per germline, CDR1 PRHDT and CDR2 FYEKMQ (reference sequence). For the CDR3, the DNA is TGTGCCAGCAGCGCGGGACAGGGAAACTTGAACACTGAAGCTTTCTTT. It encodes CASSAGQGNLNTEAFF.